A single sample is the source of the 7 T cell receptor beta chains below, sequenced in a study of blood T cell repertoires in COVID-19. Data came from immunoSEQ multiplex PCR; TCRdb stores just in-frame clones and leaves some out. The sample shows about 250,000 clones, approximately 85% of them seen only once. Sequenced: PBMCs or T cells enriched from blood (not recorded which). These receptors originate from a woman aged 50 to 65 with acute COVID-19.

The chain employs TRBV6-5 and TRBJ2-7; TRBD2 matches 8 bases. Trimming took 6 bases from V and 7 from J; bases not matched to a gene: 11. Germline V gives CDR1 MNHEY, CDR2 SVGAGI. CDR3 length: 14 amino acids. CDR3 protein: CASRLAAENGEQYF. In DNA form, the CDR3 reads TGTGCCAGCAGACTAGCGGCCGAAAATGGAGAGCAGTACTTC.

J is TRBJ1-2 and V is TRBV3-1 (or the pseudogene TRBV3-2), with D maybe TRBD1 (5 bases). Trimming removed 1 base at V and 4 bases at J, with 10 bases between. Germline V gene lookup returns CDR1 LGHDT and CDR2 YNNKEL (reference sequence). CDR3 size: 14 residues. Here the CDR3 reads CASSQASGVYGYTF. The CDR3 DNA follows: TGTGCCAGCAGCCAAGCTTCGGGGGTCTATGGCTACACCTTC.

In its sample, this clone was seen once. The V gene is TRBV5-6, the J gene TRBJ1-2; TRBD1 matches at 8 bases. The CDR3 is made up of 13 amino acids. The V and J ends lost 5 bases and 6 bases, in that order; junction bases with no gene match: 6. Germline values: CDR1 SGHDT, CDR2 YYEEEE. CDR3 nucleotides: TGTGCCAGCAGAGGACAGGGAGTGGATGGCTACACCTTC. This gives the protein CASRGQGVDGYTF.

In this sample, this clone turned up once. V gene TRBV9 combines with J gene TRBJ1-4; no clear D gene. This CDR3 has 17 amino acids. Germline V lookup: CDR1 SGDLS, CDR2 YYNGEE. The V end lost 0 bases, the J end lost 0 bases, and 12 bases lay between the germline ends. The chain's CDR3 is CASSVGIQLSTNEKLFF. Here the CDR3 DNA reads TGTGCCAGCAGCGTAGGGATACAGCTTTCAACTAATGAAAAACTGTTTTTT.

The V and J genes are TRBV12-3 or TRBV12-4 and TRBJ1-2, with TRBD1 identical over 7 bases. This CDR3 has 13 amino acids. The trim removed 3 bases at V and 8 bases at J, leaving 6 bases unmatched. The CDR3 DNA follows: TGTGCCAGCAGTTTTGAGGGGGCGCGAGGCTACACCTTC. Encoded protein: CASSFEGARGYTF.

The chain carries TRBV19 and TRBJ1-5; D perhaps matches TRBD1 (5 bases). V gave up 3 bases and J gave up 3 bases, with 12 bases separating them. The CDR3 consists of 15 residues. The germline gives CDR1 LNHDA, CDR2 SQIVND (reference sequence). CDR3 in amino acids: CASSMTAFSNQPQHF. Here the CDR3 DNA reads TGTGCCAGTAGTATGACAGCGTTTTCCAATCAGCCCCAGCATTTT.

V and J are TRBV5-4 and TRBJ1-1; 8 bases are shared with TRBD1. From germline, CDR1 is SGHNT and CDR2 YYREEE (reference sequence). The CDR3 has 15 residues. The V segment lost 3 bases and the J segment 1 base; nucleotides outside the gene matches: 5. The CDR3 is CASSSQQGGNTEAFF. CDR3 in DNA: TGTGCCAGCAGCTCCCAACAGGGGGGGAACACTGAAGCTTTCTTT.